A single sample is the source of the 25 T cell receptor beta chains below, sequenced in a study of T cell repertoires in cytomegalovirus infection. Using its own MiXCR run on the reads, TCRdb lists one record per CDR3 protein. The repertoire consists of some 600,000 distinct CDR3 sequences, with 24% occurring once and the leading ten covering 6.5% to 10%. The sample consisted of CD8+ T cells from PBMCs. Receptors originate from a human donor in good health (CMV status not recorded). Some clones in this sample may be carry-over from other donors' samples.

The rearrangement joins TRBV20-1 to TRBJ2-3; no clear D gene. Trimming shortened V by 0 bases and J by 2 bases, and 15 bases separated the two germline ends. The CDR3 totals 16 residues. Germline lookup yields CDR1 DFQATT and CDR2 SNEGSKA (reference sequence). CDR3 bases: TGCAGTGCTAGAGATCTATACAGCCCAATCACAGATACGCAGTATTTT. Translation: CSARDLYSPITDTQYF.

The sample holds many counts of this clonotype. J is TRBJ2-1 and V is TRBV7-6, with D tentatively TRBD1 (5 bases). V lost 5 bases to trimming and J lost 3 bases, with 14 bases between them. The CDR3 runs to 15 residues. Per the germline V gene, CDR1 is SGHVS and CDR2 is FNYEAQ. CDR3 in DNA: TGTGCCAGCAGCCCCAAGGCAGGGCTCTACAATGAGCAGTTCTTC. This sequence encodes CASSPKAGLYNEQFF. Supplemented by reference TRBV7-6 and TRBJ2-1, the full variable domain reads GAGVSQSPRYKVTKRGQDVALRCDPISGHVSLYWYRQALGQGPEFLTYFNYEAQQDKSGLPNDRFSAERPEGSISTLTIQRTEQRDSAMYRCASSPKAGLYNEQFFGPGTRLTVL.

The chain links TRBV20-1 to TRBJ1-1, with 9 bases identical to TRBD1. The CDR3 loop spans 15 amino acids. J gave up 4 bases and V 3 bases, and 9 bases lay outside the gene matches. Germline-derived CDR1 and CDR2 are DFQATT and SNEGSKA (reference sequence). The CDR3: CSASKDRGWSTEAFF. In DNA form, the CDR3 reads TGCAGTGCTAGCAAGGACAGGGGTTGGAGCACTGAAGCTTTCTTT.

This clonotype was seen only a few times. The DNA of the CDR3 is TGTGCCAGCAGCGCAGGGGGCTGGAAAGAGACCCAGTACTTC. Translated: CASSAGGWKETQYF. This chain links TRBV7-6 with TRBJ2-5; the match to TRBD1 covers 8 bases. J lost 3 bases, V lost 5 bases, and 5 bases had no gene match. The CDR3 sequence is 14 residues long. Germline CDR1 SGHVS, CDR2 FNYEAQ.

The chain recombines TRBV6-1 with TRBJ2-7; TRBD1 agrees at 9 bases. The V segment lost 3 bases and the J segment 2 bases; nucleotides outside the gene matches: 5. The CDR3 is made up of 15 amino acids. Germline loops: CDR1 MNHNS, CDR2 SASEGT. The CDR3 spells CASSDKDRGTYEQYF. In DNA form, the CDR3 reads TGTGCCAGCAGTGACAAGGACAGGGGAACCTACGAGCAGTACTTC.

This clonotype was recorded at least ten times. This CDR3 reads CAISDRDNSNQPQHF. CDR3 DNA sequence: TGTGCCATCAGTGACCGGGACAATAGCAATCAGCCCCAGCATTTT. The chain recombines TRBV10-3 with TRBJ1-5, with D maybe TRBD1 (6 bases). CDR1 ENHRY and CDR2 SYGVKD come from the germline V gene. The V end lost 3 bases, the J end lost 0 bases, and 9 bases lay between the germline ends. This CDR3 contains 15 residues.

There are a few counts of this clonotype. The chain uses TRBV6-5 and TRBJ2-4; 7 bases match TRBD1. The germline V gene has CDR1 MNHEY and CDR2 SVGAGI. Trimming removed 6 bases from V and 0 bases from J; junction bases left unmatched: 11. The CDR3 has 17 amino acids. The CDR3 is CASRRGTVDLAKNIQYF. Here the CDR3 DNA reads TGTGCCAGCAGGAGGGGGACAGTTGACCTAGCCAAAAACATTCAGTACTTC.

The rearrangement joins TRBV28 to TRBJ2-3; 9 bases match TRBD1. Germline CDR1 MDHEN, CDR2 SYDVKM. With 5 bases clipped from V and 1 base from J, the junction kept 10 bases outside the gene matches. This CDR3 is 17 amino acids long. This chain's CDR3 is CASSQWDREEGTDTQYF. For the CDR3, the DNA is TGTGCCAGCAGTCAGTGGGACAGGGAGGAGGGCACAGATACGCAGTATTTT.

This clonotype was recorded many times. V usage is TRBV7-2 and J usage is TRBJ2-7, with D possibly TRBD2 on 5 matching bases. Trimming took 3 bases from V and 2 from J, leaving 11 bases between them. Germline loops: CDR1 SGHTA, CDR2 FQGNSA. The CDR3 has 14 amino acids. This CDR3 is CASSFGGNPYEQYV. In DNA form, the CDR3 reads TGTGCCAGCAGCTTTGGAGGAAACCCCTACGAGCAGTACGTC.

This clonotype showed up just a few times. The chain employs TRBV5-6 and TRBJ2-1; D not certain. This CDR3 contains 14 residues. V lost 2 bases and J lost 3, with 9 bases in between. CDR1 SGHDT and CDR2 YYEEEE come from the germline V gene. The CDR3 protein is CASSFGRIYNEQFF. For the CDR3, the DNA is TGTGCCAGCAGCTTTGGACGGATCTACAATGAGCAGTTCTTC.

The J gene is TRBJ2-7, the V gene TRBV7-6; no firm D call. CDR1 is SGHVS, CDR2 FNYEAQ, per germline. The CDR3 loop spans 14 amino acids. CDR3 sequence: CTSSLGTAAYEQYV. Written as DNA, the CDR3 is TGTACCAGCAGCTTGGGCACCGCAGCCTACGAGCAGTACGTC.

This clonotype has a handful of counts. V gene TRBV9 combines with J gene TRBJ2-5; D may match TRBD1 or TRBD2 (6 bases each). The CDR3 length is 15 residues. The V end was cut by 3 bases, the J end by 2 bases, with 14 bases between. Looked up from germline, CDR1 is SGDLS and CDR2 is YYNGEE. The CDR3 coding sequence is TGTGCCAGCAGCGAGTGGGGGGCTTGGCAAGAGACCCAGTACTTC. It codes for CASSEWGAWQETQYF. The full variable domain, with the rest looked up from reference TRBV9 and TRBJ2-5, is DSGVTQTPKHLITATGQRVTLRCSPRSGDLSVYWYQQSLDQGLQFLIQYYNGEERAKGNILERFSAQQFPDLHSELNLSSLELGDSALYFCASSEWGAWQETQYFGPGTRLLVL.

This chain joins TRBV2 and TRBJ2-7; D possibly matches TRBD1 or TRBD2 (5 bases each). From germline, CDR1 is SNHLY and CDR2 FYNNEI. The CDR3 has 13 residues. The V end lost 3 bases, the J end lost 9 bases, and 15 bases lay between the germline ends. Written as DNA, the CDR3 is TGTGCCAGCAGTGACCTGGCAGGGACGGTGCAGTACTTC. Encoded protein: CASSDLAGTVQYF.

This clonotype was counted at least ten times. This chain connects TRBV11-2 to TRBJ1-1, with D possibly TRBD1 on 6 matching bases. This CDR3 comprises 18 residues. In germline, CDR1 is SGHAT, CDR2 FQNNGV. V gave up 7 bases and J gave up 0 bases, with 24 bases separating them. The CDR3 DNA sequence: TGTGCCAGCACTTTCCAGGGGAGGGGAATTGGTATGAACACTGAAGCTTTCTTT. Protein product: CASTFQGRGIGMNTEAFF.

This clonotype was observed a handful of times. V usage is TRBV3-1 and J usage is TRBJ1-1, with no clear D. The germline V gene has CDR1 LGHDT and CDR2 YNNKEL (reference sequence). V lost 3 bases, J lost 6 bases, and 14 bases lay in between. This CDR3 has 14 residues. The CDR3 sequence is CASSQWRNVAEAFF. The CDR3 DNA reads TGTGCCAGCAGCCAGTGGCGGAACGTCGCTGAAGCTTTCTTT.

This clonotype was seen more than once but under ten times. Written as DNA, the CDR3 is TGTGCCAGCAGTTCGACAGGGAGGAACGAGCAGTACTTC. Amino acid sequence: CASSSTGRNEQYF. The rearrangement uses TRBV27 and TRBJ2-7; TRBD1 is a possible D gene (7 bases). The CDR3 is made up of 13 amino acids. Per the germline V gene, CDR1 is MNHEY and CDR2 is SMNVEV (reference sequence). V was cut by 4 bases and J by 5 bases, with 12 bases left in between.

The chain is built from TRBV6-2 or TRBV6-3 and TRBJ1-4; TRBD1 might be the D (5 bases). CDR1 is MNHEY and CDR2 is SVGEGT in the germline V gene. This CDR3 has 15 amino acids. V was pared by 8 bases and J by 6 bases, with 19 bases between. This chain's CDR3 is CASQTGEEPDEKLFF. As DNA, the CDR3 is TGTGCCAGCCAAACGGGGGAGGAACCCGATGAAAAACTGTTTTTT.

This clonotype showed up many times. V is TRBV28 and J is TRBJ2-5; a weak D match, TRBD2 (7 bases). This CDR3 has 15 amino acids. Germline assignment: CDR1 MDHEN and CDR2 SYDVKM. The V gene lost 8 bases and the J gene lost 2 bases, with 18 bases spanning the gap. The CDR3 loop is CASGAGGGRQETQYF. In DNA form, the CDR3 reads TGTGCCAGCGGGGCGGGCGGGGGCAGACAAGAGACCCAGTACTTC.

V gene TRBV6-5 combines with J gene TRBJ1-1; D may be TRBD1 (6 bases). Per the germline V gene, CDR1 is MNHEY and CDR2 is SVGAGI. Trimming left V 7 bases short and J 5 bases short, with 17 bases between. The CDR3 extends over 14 amino acids. The DNA for the CDR3 is TGTGCCAGCACTCTAAGGGGGGGGCAAACTGAAGCTTTCTTT. Residues: CASTLRGGQTEAFF.

The genes are TRBV29-1 and TRBJ2-7; D gene ambiguous. Trimming stripped 0 bases from V and 2 bases from J, with 8 bases between. CDR1 and CDR2 from the germline V gene are SQVTM and ANQGSEA. The CDR3 is 13 residues long. The CDR3 region has the DNA TGCAGCGTTGAAGATATACAGACCTACGAGCAGTACTTC. This codes for CSVEDIQTYEQYF.

A few counts support this clonotype. Compared with germline, one end of the junction differs, possibly owing to a read error. The V gene is TRBV12-3 or TRBV12-4, the J gene TRBJ2-7; D may be TRBD1 or TRBD2 (5 bases each). This CDR3 is 13 amino acids long. The CDR3 nucleotides read TGTGCCAGCAGTTTGATGTCTCGGGACGAGCAGTACTTT. Its translation: CASSLMSRDEQYF.

Ten or more counts support this clonotype. The chain joins TRBV7-2 to TRBJ2-5, with no clear D. With 5 bases removed from V and 2 bases from J, the gap between germline ends came to 15 bases. Germline V lookup: CDR1 SGHTA, CDR2 FQGNSA. This CDR3 has 15 amino acids. CDR3 bases: TGTGCCAGCAGCCCGAGACTGGTCTCTCAAGAGACCCAGTACTTC. This gives the protein CASSPRLVSQETQYF.

This chain uses TRBV5-1 with TRBJ1-5, with D perhaps TRBD1 (5 bases). CDR1 SGHRS and CDR2 YFSETQ come from the germline V gene. V dropped 1 base and J dropped 0 bases, with 23 bases sitting between them. This CDR3 is 20 amino acids long. CDR3 in amino acids: CASSLKPVRTRQTSNQPQHF. CDR3 in DNA: TGCGCCAGCAGCTTGAAACCCGTGAGGACCCGACAGACTAGCAATCAGCCCCAGCATTTT.

This clonotype was seen only a few times. The rearrangement uses TRBV20-1 and TRBJ2-1, with D unresolved. V lost 6 bases and J 4 bases, leaving 7 bases between the germline ends. The CDR3 has 11 amino acids. Per germline, CDR1 DFQATT and CDR2 SNEGSKA (reference sequence). The CDR3 loop reads CSARHYNEQFF. CDR3 nucleotides: TGCAGTGCCCGTCATTACAATGAGCAGTTCTTC.

This clonotype was counted a few times. The chain links TRBV4-3 to TRBJ2-3; tentatively, D is TRBD1 or TRBD2 (7 bases each). V was pared by 2 bases and J by 2 bases, with 17 bases between. CDR3 size: 17 residues. Germline V gene lookup returns CDR1 LGHNA and CDR2 YSLEER. CDR3 residues: CASSQTTGEGYTDTQYF. The CDR3 nucleotides are TGCGCCAGCAGCCAAACTACAGGGGAGGGGTACACAGATACGCAGTATTTT.